This T cell receptor (beta chain) stems from a study of T-cell reconstitution after alpha-beta-depleted transplantation in children. Preparation of the TCRbeta library used unique molecular identifiers. TCRdb redid the calling of the PCR reads with MiXCR, one entry per CDR3 protein. Of about 980,000 distinct CDR3 sequences detected, about 29% appear once; the ten largest clones hold about 28%. The CDR3 extends over 15 amino acids. Germline CDR1 and CDR2: MDHEN and SYDVKM. V shed 4 bases, J shed 6 bases, and the junction held 8 bases outside the gene matches. This TCR derives from a boy under two years old who had a stem cell transplant for SCID, so the T cells may come from the graft donor. The V and J genes are TRBV28 and TRBJ2-1, with 8 bases matching TRBD1. Sample: PBMCs, mostly from graft donor cells, taken 360 days after TCRalphabeta/CD19-depleted stem cell transplant. The CDR3 protein is CASSSQGALINEQFF. CDR3 DNA sequence: TGTGCCAGCAGTTCCCAGGGGGCTTTGATCAATGAGCAGTTCTTC.